The clone carrying this TCR beta chain came up once. Sequencing used immunoSEQ multiplex PCR; TCRdb keeps in-frame clones, though not all of them. The sample consists of about 66,000 clones, roughly nine tenths of them appearing once. The length of the CDR3 is 14 residues. With 3 bases removed from V and 7 bases from J, the gap between germline ends came to 13 bases. Germline CDR1 reads MNHNS; CDR2 reads SASEGT. This record belongs to a study of technical replicates of blood from a handful of donors. Specimen: T cells isolated from PBMCs. V gene TRBV6-1 combines with J gene TRBJ1-5; perhaps TRBD1 as D (5 bases). The receptor was isolated from a human donor in good health. The CDR3 loop is CASSDVGPGQPQHF. The CDR3 nucleotides read TGTGCCAGCAGTGATGTGGGGCCGGGCCAGCCCCAGCATTTT.